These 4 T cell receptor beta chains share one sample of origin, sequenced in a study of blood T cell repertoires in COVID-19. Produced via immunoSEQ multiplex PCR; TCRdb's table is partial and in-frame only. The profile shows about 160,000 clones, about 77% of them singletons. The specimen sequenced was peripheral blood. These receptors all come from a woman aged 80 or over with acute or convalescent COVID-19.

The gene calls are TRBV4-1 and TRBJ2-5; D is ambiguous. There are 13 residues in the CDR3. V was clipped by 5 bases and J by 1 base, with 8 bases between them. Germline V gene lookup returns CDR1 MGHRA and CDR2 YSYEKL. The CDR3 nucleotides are TGCGCCAGCAGCTGGGCAGTCCAAGAGACCCAGTACTTC. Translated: CASSWAVQETQYF.

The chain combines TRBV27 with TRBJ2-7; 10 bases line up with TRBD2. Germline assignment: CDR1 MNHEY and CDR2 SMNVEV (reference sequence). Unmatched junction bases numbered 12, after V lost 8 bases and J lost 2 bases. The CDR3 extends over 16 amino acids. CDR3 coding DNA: TGTGCCAGCGGCGGGCTAGCGGGAGCTAATACCTACGAGCAGTACTTC. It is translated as CASGGLAGANTYEQYF.

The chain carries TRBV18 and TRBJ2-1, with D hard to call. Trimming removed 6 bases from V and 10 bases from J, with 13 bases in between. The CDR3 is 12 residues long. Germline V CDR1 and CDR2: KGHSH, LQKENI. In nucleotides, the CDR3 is TGTGCCAGCTCCAGAGAAACAGAGGAGCAGTTCTTC. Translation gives CASSRETEEQFF.

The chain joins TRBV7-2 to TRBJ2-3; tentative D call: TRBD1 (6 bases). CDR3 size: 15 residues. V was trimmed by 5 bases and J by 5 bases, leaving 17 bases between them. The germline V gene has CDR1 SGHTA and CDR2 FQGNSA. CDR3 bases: TGTGCCAGCAGCCTGGGACACAGGGAAGGAGATACGCAGTATTTT. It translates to CASSLGHREGDTQYF. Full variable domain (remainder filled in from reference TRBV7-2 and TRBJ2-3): GAGVSQSPSNKVTEKGKDVELRCDPISGHTALYWYRQSLGQGLEFLIYFQGNSAPDKSGLPSDRFSAERTGGSVSTLTIQRTQQEDSAVYLCASSLGHREGDTQYFGPGTRLTVL.